The TCR beta chain under discussion was sequenced for a study of blood T cell repertoires in COVID-19. For the study at large: PBMCs, B-cell-depleted T cells, or T cells were the source of the cDNA or gDNA that made up the material.

The CDR3 totals 12 residues. V was cut by 3 bases and J by 5 bases, with 10 bases left in between. Germline-derived CDR1 and CDR2 are SQVTM and ANQGSEA. Profiling relied on immunoSEQ multiplex PCR, and the TCRdb table lists in-frame clones only, not all of them. The sample lists 21,000 or so clones, approximately 90% occurring once. The sequenced sample consisted of peripheral blood. The chain recombines TRBV29-1 with TRBJ1-1, with D perhaps matching TRBD1 (5 bases). The TCR originated in a human donor in a cohort sampled during active COVID-19. The donor label of this sample is uncertain. CDR3 residues: CSVEGGGTEAFF. CDR3 in DNA: TGCAGCGTTGAGGGGGGAGGGACTGAAGCTTTCTTT.